The present entry profiles one TCR beta chain with its context. Its antigen remains unknown. This entry comes from a study of graft-versus-host responses after intestinal transplantation. Findings and caveats of the study: Allografts from individuals with graft-donor T cell macrochimerism displayed high graft-versus-host to host-versus-graft clonal ratios. The marrow of recipients harbored GvH clones, and ileum or blood showed some of them first.

Graft specimens yielded both intraepithelial and lamina propria lymphocytes. Germline V lookup: CDR1 SGHAT, CDR2 FQNNGV. The CDR3 sequence is 17 residues long. The V segment lost 5 bases and the J segment 6 bases; nucleotides outside the gene matches: 11. Sequencing was performed with immunoSEQ multiplex PCR; in TCRdb, only in-frame clones are kept and a portion is missing. The table records approximately 10,000 clones, about 70% of them present only once. This TCR was sampled from a human patient who received an intestinal transplant, so some T cells may come from the graft donor. The chain joins TRBV11-2 to TRBJ2-3; TRBD2 aligns across 13 bases. This specimen consisted of ileum tissue, obtained about 140 days after intestinal transplantation. The CDR3 reads CASSPGLAGNWGDTQYF. The DNA of the CDR3 is TGTGCCAGCAGCCCGGGACTAGCGGGAAACTGGGGGGATACGCAGTATTTT.